Shown below are 18 T cell receptor beta chains from a single sample sequenced in a study of cytomegalovirus exposure and HLA in healthy donors. This table comes from immunoSEQ multiplex PCR, and its TCRdb copy is limited to in-frame clones, with some not included. The table records under 200,000 clones, around 92% of them present only once. The specimen was PBMCs. The receptors stem from a man between 18 and 35 years old in good health and CMV-seropositive.

V usage is TRBV19 and J usage is TRBJ2-7; 7 bases align to TRBD2. CDR3 length: 13 residues. J was trimmed by 1 base and V by 3 bases; bases with no gene match: 0. Germline CDR1 LNHDA, CDR2 SQIVND (reference sequence). This chain's CDR3 is CASSIGGSYEQYF. CDR3 coding DNA: TGTGCCAGTAGTATCGGGGGGTCCTACGAGCAGTACTTC.

The rearrangement uses TRBV5-1 and TRBJ2-5; 13 nucleotides agree with TRBD2. Germline V gene lookup returns CDR1 SGHRS and CDR2 YFSETQ. With V trimmed by 4 bases and J by 2 bases, 8 bases remained unmatched. The CDR3 has 17 residues. DNA for the CDR3: TGCGCCAGCAGCCCTGGTGTACTAGCGGGAGGGCAAGAGACCCAGTACTTC. Translated: CASSPGVLAGGQETQYF.

The chain uses TRBV5-4 and TRBJ2-2, with TRBD2 identical over 11 bases. The CDR3 sequence is 16 residues long. Germline lookup yields CDR1 SGHNT and CDR2 YYREEE (reference sequence). The trim removed 4 bases at V and 1 base at J, leaving 3 bases unmatched. The DNA for the CDR3 is TGTGCCAGCAGCCGTGGACTAGCGGGGAACACCGGGGAGCTGTTTTTT. It yields the protein CASSRGLAGNTGELFF. The full variable domain, rest sourced from reference TRBV5-4 and TRBJ2-2, is ETGVTQSPTHLIKTRGQQVTLRCSSQSGHNTVSWYQQALGQGPQFIFQYYREEENGRGNFPPRFSGLQFPNYSSELNVNALELDDSALYLCASSRGLAGNTGELFFGEGSRLTVL.

The chain carries TRBV28 and TRBJ1-1; 7 nucleotides align to TRBD1. Germline V gene lookup returns CDR1 MDHEN and CDR2 SYDVKM. J lost 8 bases, V lost 2 bases, and 8 bases had no gene match. The CDR3 has 14 residues. CDR3 sequence: CASSLGGTTGEAFF. CDR3 in DNA: TGTGCCAGCAGTTTAGGGGGAACGACAGGGGAAGCTTTCTTT.

The genes are TRBV28 and TRBJ2-7, with 8 positions matching TRBD2. J lost 4 bases, V lost 6 bases, and 20 bases had no gene match. CDR3 size: 18 residues. Looked up from germline, CDR1 is MDHEN and CDR2 is SYDVKM. CDR3 protein: CASSHNGRLAGPLYEQYF. The CDR3 nucleotides are TGTGCCAGCAGCCATAACGGGCGTTTAGCGGGACCATTGTACGAGCAGTACTTC.

V gene TRBV13 combines with J gene TRBJ2-3; 10 bases are a match to TRBD1. Germline CDR1 and CDR2: PRHDT and FYEKMQ (reference sequence). The trim removed 3 bases at V and 5 bases at J, leaving 2 bases unmatched. The CDR3 contains 14 residues. CDR3 bases: TGTGCCAGCAGCTTGGGACAGGGGATAGATACGCAGTATTTT. This sequence encodes CASSLGQGIDTQYF.

A few counts support this clone. The V call is TRBV19, the J call TRBJ2-7, with TRBD2 as a possible D gene (6 bases). Per germline, CDR1 LNHDA and CDR2 SQIVND (reference sequence). The CDR3 runs to 13 residues. V was clipped by 6 bases and J by 3 bases, with 12 bases between them. The CDR3 region is CASSTGVNYEQYF. The CDR3 nucleotides are TGTGCCAGTAGCACGGGGGTCAACTACGAGCAGTACTTC.

The chain has TRBV11-3 and TRBJ2-7, with D unclear. V lost 4 bases to trimming and J lost 6 bases, with 16 bases between them. The CDR3 consists of 14 residues. Germline V CDR1 and CDR2: SGHNT, YENEEA. CDR3 region: CASSSFSGLGEQYF. Here the CDR3 DNA reads TGTGCCAGCAGCTCCTTTTCGGGTCTGGGCGAGCAGTACTTC.

The chain recombines TRBV9 with TRBJ2-1, with 7 bases fitting TRBD1. Germline V lookup: CDR1 SGDLS, CDR2 YYNGEE. The CDR3 extends over 13 amino acids. J gave up 5 bases and V 4 bases, and 3 bases lay outside the gene matches. The CDR3 is CASSRDRNNEQFF. CDR3 nucleotide sequence: TGTGCCAGCAGCCGGGACAGAAACAATGAGCAGTTCTTC. The whole variable domain, filled in from reference TRBV9 and TRBJ2-1, reads DSGVTQTPKHLITATGQRVTLRCSPRSGDLSVYWYQQSLDQGLQFLIQYYNGEERAKGNILERFSAQQFPDLHSELNLSSLELGDSALYFCASSRDRNNEQFFGPGTRLTVL.

The chain couples TRBV5-6 to TRBJ1-1; possibly TRBD1 for D (6 bases). Germline lookup yields CDR1 SGHDT and CDR2 YYEEEE. The CDR3 has 11 amino acids. The ends were cut back, 2 bases at V and 8 bases at J, with 7 bases in the middle. The CDR3 bases are TGTGCCAGCAGCTTTACAGGGGAAGCTTTCTTT. It specifies CASSFTGEAFF.

The chain combines TRBV28 with TRBJ1-1, with 7 bases identical to TRBD1. Germline V CDR1 and CDR2: MDHEN, SYDVKM. Trimming cost V 5 bases and J 6 bases; bases outside gene matches: 18. The CDR3 runs 17 residues. The CDR3 here is CASSPLGQVDGLPEAFF. CDR3 nucleotides: TGTGCCAGCAGTCCTTTAGGACAGGTCGACGGACTCCCTGAAGCTTTCTTT.

The chain couples TRBV9 to TRBJ2-3, with 7 bases aligning to TRBD2. V gave up 0 bases and J gave up 4 bases; unmatched junction bases: 11. Germline assignment: CDR1 SGDLS and CDR2 YYNGEE. This CDR3 region has 17 residues. The CDR3 reads CASSVERAGLGSDTQYF. The CDR3 DNA sequence: TGTGCCAGCAGCGTAGAACGAGCGGGATTAGGTTCAGATACGCAGTATTTT.

For this clone: Relative to the germline gene, one junction end is altered; a read error may explain this. The rearrangement uses TRBV7-7 and TRBJ1-1; the D is unclear. The CDR3 covers 13 residues. The germline V gene has CDR1 SSHAT and CDR2 FNYEAQ (reference sequence). This CDR3 is CASSLFVRTEAFF. The CDR3, as DNA: TGTGCTAGCAGCTTGTTTGTCAGGACTGAAGCTTTCTTT.

The V call is TRBV4-1, the J call TRBJ2-3; TRBD1 aligns across 9 bases. Germline loops: CDR1 MGHRA, CDR2 YSYEKL. After removal of 4 bases from V and 2 bases from J, the junction contained 4 bases not matched to a gene. The CDR3 spans 15 residues. The CDR3 DNA sequence: TGCGCCAGCAGCCGAGGACAGGGGACCACAGATACGCAGTATTTT. Translation: CASSRGQGTTDTQYF.

This clone appeared once. Other DNA sequences in the sample encode the same CDR3. The chain uses TRBV11-2 and TRBJ2-7; 11 positions match TRBD2. Trimming removed 1 base from V and 4 bases from J; junction bases left unmatched: 0. CDR3 length: 14 amino acids. CDR1 and CDR2 (germline): SGHAT, FQNNGV. The DNA of the CDR3 is TGTGCCAGCAGCTTAGGACTAGCGGGGTACGAGCAGTACTTC. It is translated as CASSLGLAGYEQYF.

This chain connects TRBV13 to TRBJ2-2; D is undetermined. Trimming took 5 bases from V and 2 from J, leaving 9 bases between them. CDR3 length: 14 residues. Germline loops: CDR1 PRHDT, CDR2 FYEKMQ (reference sequence). This CDR3 reads CASSPSQNTGELFF. In nucleotides, the CDR3 is TGTGCCAGCAGCCCCTCACAAAACACCGGGGAGCTGTTTTTT.

This chain links TRBV9 with TRBJ2-2, with 9 bases that match TRBD2. The CDR3 is 16 residues long. Germline CDR1 is SGDLS and CDR2 is YYNGEE. The J segment lost 3 bases and the V segment lost 2 bases, leaving 5 bases of the junction unmatched. CDR3 residues: CASSVLAGVHTGELFF. The CDR3 DNA reads TGTGCCAGCAGCGTCTTAGCGGGAGTCCACACCGGGGAGCTGTTTTTT. Full variable domain (remainder filled in from reference TRBV9 and TRBJ2-2): DSGVTQTPKHLITATGQRVTLRCSPRSGDLSVYWYQQSLDQGLQFLIQYYNGEERAKGNILERFSAQQFPDLHSELNLSSLELGDSALYFCASSVLAGVHTGELFFGEGSRLTVL.

As DNA, the CDR3 is TGTGCCAGCAGTTACCCGGGGACAGGGGGCAGGAATGAGCAGTTCTTC. Translated: CASSYPGTGGRNEQFF. This chain uses TRBV6-5 with TRBJ2-1; TRBD1 agrees at 12 bases. Trimming removed 2 bases from V and 7 bases from J; junction bases left unmatched: 6. Germline V gene sequence: CDR1 MNHEY, CDR2 SVGAGI. CDR3 length: 16 residues.